This note documents a single TCR beta chain sequence. The antigen is undetermined. After isolation, RNA underwent reverse transcription to generate cDNA as the sequencing template. Data came from immunoSEQ multiplex PCR; TCRdb stores just in-frame clones and leaves some out. The data contain about 76,000 clones, around 60% of them singletons. Germline assignment: CDR1 MNHNS and CDR2 SASEGT. The CDR3 covers 16 residues. V trimming: 2 bases; J trimming: 8 bases; junction bases outside the gene matches: 10. The data originate from a study of CD8+ T cells in alopecia areata. About the study: The study gave treated patients oral tofacitinib at 5 to 10 mg twice daily.

Whole-study findings and limits: In patients, TCRs were shared less clearly than in mice, and HLA may possibly be involved. Expanded CD8+ clones among the top 100, and scalp clonality, were significantly decreased by tofacitinib.

Treatment given: oral pan-JAK inhibitor, 5-10 mg twice daily. The study team obtained lesional scalp punch biopsies and peripheral blood from alopecia areata patients. The J gene is TRBJ2-1, the V gene TRBV6-1, with 9 bases lining up with TRBD2. Sequences were derived from CD8+ T cells sorted from blood, sampled at week 24, from a patient treated with tofacitinib. The origin of this receptor is a human donor with alopecia areata. Here the CDR3 DNA reads TGTGCCAGCAGTGAATCGCGGGAGGGCTCCCTCCATGAGCAGTTCTTC. This gives the protein CASSESREGSLHEQFF.